This T cell receptor beta chain is drawn from a study of shared clonotypes between healthy human individuals. Notes on the study in general: Sharing across a few donors was seen in 4% to 6.5% of naive CD4 clonotypes.

About this clone: What it recognizes is unknown.

This CDR3 is built from 15 residues. Germline V gene data show CDR1 as SGHVS and CDR2 as FNYEAQ. Trimming removed 0 bases from V and 5 bases from J, with 11 bases in between. This table comes from immunoSEQ multiplex PCR, and its TCRdb copy is limited to in-frame clones, with some not included. This sample carries 650,000 to 800,000 clones, about 92% of them seen once, and the ten largest clones take 24%. CD45RO-negative, CCR7-positively selected cells formed the naive CD8 fraction, excluding terminally differentiated effector memory CD45RA+ cells. The study enrolled healthy HIV-negative adults without recent acute infections or vaccinations as donors.

This sequence joins TRBV7-6 and TRBJ1-5, with D maybe TRBD1 (6 bases). The TCR originated in a man aged 30-40 years in good health. The specimen sequenced was naive CD8+ T cells sorted from blood. The CDR3 DNA reads TGTGCCAGCAGCTTAGCGGGGGGCAGTTATCAGCCCCAGCATTTT. Translating it yields CASSLAGGSYQPQHF.